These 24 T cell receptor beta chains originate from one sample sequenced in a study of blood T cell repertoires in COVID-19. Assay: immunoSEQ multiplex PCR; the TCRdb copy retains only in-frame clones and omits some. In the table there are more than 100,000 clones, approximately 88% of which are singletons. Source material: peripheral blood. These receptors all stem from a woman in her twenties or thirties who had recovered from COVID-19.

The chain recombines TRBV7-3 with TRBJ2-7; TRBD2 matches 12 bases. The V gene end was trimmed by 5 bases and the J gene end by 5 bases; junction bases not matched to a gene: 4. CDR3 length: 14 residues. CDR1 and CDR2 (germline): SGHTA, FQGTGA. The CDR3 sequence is CASSPSGGADEQYF. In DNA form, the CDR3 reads TGTGCCAGCAGCCCTAGCGGGGGGGCGGACGAGCAGTACTTC.

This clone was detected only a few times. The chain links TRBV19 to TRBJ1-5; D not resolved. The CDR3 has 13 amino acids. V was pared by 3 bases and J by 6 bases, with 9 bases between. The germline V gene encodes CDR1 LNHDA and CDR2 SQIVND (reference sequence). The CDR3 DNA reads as TGTGCCAGTAGTATCGGGGTGGGTCAGCCCCAGCATTTT. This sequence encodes CASSIGVGQPQHF. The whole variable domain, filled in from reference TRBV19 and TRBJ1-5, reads DGGITQSPKYLFRKEGQNVTLSCEQNLNHDAMYWYRQDPGQGLRLIYYSQIVNDFQKGDIAEGYSVSREKKESFPLTVTSAQKNPTAFYLCASSIGVGQPQHFGDGTRLSIL.

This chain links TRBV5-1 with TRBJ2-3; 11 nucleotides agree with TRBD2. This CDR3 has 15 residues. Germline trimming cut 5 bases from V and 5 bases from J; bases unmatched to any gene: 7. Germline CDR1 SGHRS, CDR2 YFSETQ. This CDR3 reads CASSPTSGGLDTQYF. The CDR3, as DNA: TGCGCCAGCAGTCCAACTAGCGGGGGTCTAGATACGCAGTATTTT.

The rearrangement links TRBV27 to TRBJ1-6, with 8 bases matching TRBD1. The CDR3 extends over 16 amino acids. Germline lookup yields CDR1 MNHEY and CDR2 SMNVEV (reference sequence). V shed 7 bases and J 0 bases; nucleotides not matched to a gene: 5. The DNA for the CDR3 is TGTGCCAGCAATGCAGGGGGCCCCTCCTATAATTCACCCCTCCACTTT. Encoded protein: CASNAGGPSYNSPLHF.

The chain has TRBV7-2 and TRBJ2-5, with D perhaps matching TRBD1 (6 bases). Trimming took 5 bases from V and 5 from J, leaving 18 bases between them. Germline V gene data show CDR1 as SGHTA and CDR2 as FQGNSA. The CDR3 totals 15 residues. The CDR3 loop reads CASSPPQGLKETQYF. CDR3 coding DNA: TGTGCCAGCAGCCCTCCGCAGGGGCTGAAGGAGACCCAGTACTTC.

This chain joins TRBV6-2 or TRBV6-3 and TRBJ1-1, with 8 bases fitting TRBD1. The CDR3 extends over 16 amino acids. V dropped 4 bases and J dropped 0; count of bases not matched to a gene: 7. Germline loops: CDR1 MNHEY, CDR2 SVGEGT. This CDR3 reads CASSFSTGEMNTEAFF. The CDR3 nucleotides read TGTGCCAGCAGTTTTTCGACAGGGGAGATGAACACTGAAGCTTTCTTT.

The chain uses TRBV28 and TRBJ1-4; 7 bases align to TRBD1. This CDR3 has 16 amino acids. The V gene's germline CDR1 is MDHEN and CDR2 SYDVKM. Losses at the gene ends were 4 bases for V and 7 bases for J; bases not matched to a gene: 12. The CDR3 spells CASSSTPTGRGEKLFF. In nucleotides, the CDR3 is TGTGCCAGCAGTTCTACCCCGACAGGGCGAGGTGAAAAACTGTTTTTT.

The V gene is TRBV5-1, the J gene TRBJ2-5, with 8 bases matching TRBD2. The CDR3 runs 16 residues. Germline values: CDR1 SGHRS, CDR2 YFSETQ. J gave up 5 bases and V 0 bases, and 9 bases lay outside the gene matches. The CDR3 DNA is TGCGCCAGCAGCTTGGGGGAGCGGGAGAATAAGGAGACCCAGTACTTC. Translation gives CASSLGERENKETQYF.

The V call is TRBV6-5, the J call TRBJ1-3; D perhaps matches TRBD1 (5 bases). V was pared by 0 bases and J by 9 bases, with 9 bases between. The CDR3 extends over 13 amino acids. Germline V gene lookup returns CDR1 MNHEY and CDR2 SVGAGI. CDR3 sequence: CASSYSMQGTIYF. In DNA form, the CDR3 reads TGTGCCAGCAGTTACTCTATGCAGGGCACCATATATTTT.

CDR3 protein: CASSLAENETPRETQYF. DNA for the CDR3: TGCGCCAGCAGCTTGGCCGAAAATGAAACCCCGCGCGAGACCCAGTACTTC. The chain employs TRBV5-1 and TRBJ2-5, with unresolved D. Trimming took 0 bases from V and 5 from J, leaving 20 bases between them. Germline assignment: CDR1 SGHRS and CDR2 YFSETQ. This CDR3 contains 17 residues.

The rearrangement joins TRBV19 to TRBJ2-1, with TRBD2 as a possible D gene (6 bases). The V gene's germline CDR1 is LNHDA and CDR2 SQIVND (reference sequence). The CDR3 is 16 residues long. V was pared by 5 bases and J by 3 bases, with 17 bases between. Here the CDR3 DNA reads TGTGCCAGTAGTTACGGATGGCGGGGTCACTACAATGAGCAGTTCTTC. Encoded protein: CASSYGWRGHYNEQFF.

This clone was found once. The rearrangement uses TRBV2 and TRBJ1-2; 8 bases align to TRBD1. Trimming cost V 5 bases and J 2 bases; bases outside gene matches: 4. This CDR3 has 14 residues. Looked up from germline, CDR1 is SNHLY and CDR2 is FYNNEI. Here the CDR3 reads CASSTTGVNYGYTF. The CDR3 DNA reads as TGTGCCAGCAGTACGACAGGGGTCAACTATGGCTACACCTTC.

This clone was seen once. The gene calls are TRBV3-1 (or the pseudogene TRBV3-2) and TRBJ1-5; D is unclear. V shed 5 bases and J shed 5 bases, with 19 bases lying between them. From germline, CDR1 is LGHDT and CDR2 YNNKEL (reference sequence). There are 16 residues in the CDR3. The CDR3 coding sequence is TGTGCCAGCAGCGAATTGTCTCTTTGGCATCATCAGCCCCAGCATTTT. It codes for CASSELSLWHHQPQHF.

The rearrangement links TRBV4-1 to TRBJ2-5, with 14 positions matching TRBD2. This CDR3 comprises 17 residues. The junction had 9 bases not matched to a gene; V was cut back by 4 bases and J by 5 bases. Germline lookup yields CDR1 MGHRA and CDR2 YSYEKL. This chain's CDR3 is CASSPGTSGSLMETQYF. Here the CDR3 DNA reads TGCGCCAGCAGCCCTGGGACTAGCGGGAGCTTGATGGAGACCCAGTACTTC.

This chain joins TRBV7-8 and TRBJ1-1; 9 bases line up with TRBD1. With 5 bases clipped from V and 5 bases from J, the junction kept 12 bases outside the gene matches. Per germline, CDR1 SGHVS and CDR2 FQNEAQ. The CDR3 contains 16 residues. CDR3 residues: CASSARQGENGTEAFF. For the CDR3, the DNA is TGTGCCAGCAGCGCCCGACAGGGGGAAAATGGGACTGAAGCTTTCTTT.

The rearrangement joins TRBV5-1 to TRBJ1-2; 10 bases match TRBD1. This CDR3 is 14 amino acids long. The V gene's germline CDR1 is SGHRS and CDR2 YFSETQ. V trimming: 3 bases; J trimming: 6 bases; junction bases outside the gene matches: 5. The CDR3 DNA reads TGCGCCAGCAGCTCGGGACAGGGGACAAATGGCTACACCTTC. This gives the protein CASSSGQGTNGYTF.

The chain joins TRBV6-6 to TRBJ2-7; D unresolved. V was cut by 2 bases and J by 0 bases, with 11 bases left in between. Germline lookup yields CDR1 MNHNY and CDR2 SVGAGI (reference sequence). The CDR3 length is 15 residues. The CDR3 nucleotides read TGTGCCAGCAGTTACGTGAGTCCAAACTCCTACGAGCAGTACTTC. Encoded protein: CASSYVSPNSYEQYF.

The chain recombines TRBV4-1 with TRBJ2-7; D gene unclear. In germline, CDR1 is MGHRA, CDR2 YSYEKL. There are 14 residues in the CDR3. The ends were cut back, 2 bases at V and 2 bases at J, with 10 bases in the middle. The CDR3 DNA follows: TGCGCCAGCAGCCAACTTCTAGGAGCCTACGAGCAGTACTTC. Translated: CASSQLLGAYEQYF.

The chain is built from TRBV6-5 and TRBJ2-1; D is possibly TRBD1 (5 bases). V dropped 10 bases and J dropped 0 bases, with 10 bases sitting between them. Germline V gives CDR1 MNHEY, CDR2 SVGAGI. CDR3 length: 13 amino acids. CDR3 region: CATEDISYNEQFF. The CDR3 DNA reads TGTGCCACTGAGGACATCTCCTACAATGAGCAGTTCTTC.

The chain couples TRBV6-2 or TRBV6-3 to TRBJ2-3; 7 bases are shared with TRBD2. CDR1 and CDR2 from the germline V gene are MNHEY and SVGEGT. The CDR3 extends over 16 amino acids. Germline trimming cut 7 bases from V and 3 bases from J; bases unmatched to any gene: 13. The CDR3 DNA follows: TGTGCCAGCACCCCAGAATCGGCTAGCGGAACAGATACGCAGTATTTT. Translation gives CASTPESASGTDTQYF.

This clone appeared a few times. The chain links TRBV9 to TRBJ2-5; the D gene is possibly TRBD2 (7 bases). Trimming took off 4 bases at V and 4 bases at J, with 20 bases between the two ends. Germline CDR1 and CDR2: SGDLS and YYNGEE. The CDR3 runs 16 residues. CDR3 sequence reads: CASSPTPGGLGETQYF. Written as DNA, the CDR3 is TGTGCCAGCAGCCCCACTCCGGGGGGCTTAGGAGAGACCCAGTACTTC.

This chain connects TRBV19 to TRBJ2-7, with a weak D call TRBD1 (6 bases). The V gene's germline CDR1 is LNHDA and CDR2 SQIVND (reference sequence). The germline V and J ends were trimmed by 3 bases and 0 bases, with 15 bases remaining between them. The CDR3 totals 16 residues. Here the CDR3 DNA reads TGTGCCAGTAGTATCTGGGCAGGGGAAGTCTCCTACGAGCAGTACTTC. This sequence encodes CASSIWAGEVSYEQYF.

In DNA form, the CDR3 reads TGTGCCTGGAGGAACGGCGGGGCAGATACGCAGTATTTT. Amino acid sequence: CAWRNGGADTQYF. The J gene is TRBJ2-3, the V gene TRBV30; D perhaps matches TRBD2 (6 bases). The germline V gene encodes CDR1 GTSNPN and CDR2 SVGIG (reference sequence). The V end lost 3 bases, the J end lost 4 bases, and 11 bases lay between the germline ends. This CDR3 has 13 amino acids.

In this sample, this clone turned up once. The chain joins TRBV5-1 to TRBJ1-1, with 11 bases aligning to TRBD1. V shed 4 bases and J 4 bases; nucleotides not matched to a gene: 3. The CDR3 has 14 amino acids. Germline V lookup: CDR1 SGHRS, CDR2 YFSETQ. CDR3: CASSPGTGGTEAFF. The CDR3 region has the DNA TGCGCCAGCAGCCCTGGGACAGGGGGCACTGAAGCTTTCTTT.